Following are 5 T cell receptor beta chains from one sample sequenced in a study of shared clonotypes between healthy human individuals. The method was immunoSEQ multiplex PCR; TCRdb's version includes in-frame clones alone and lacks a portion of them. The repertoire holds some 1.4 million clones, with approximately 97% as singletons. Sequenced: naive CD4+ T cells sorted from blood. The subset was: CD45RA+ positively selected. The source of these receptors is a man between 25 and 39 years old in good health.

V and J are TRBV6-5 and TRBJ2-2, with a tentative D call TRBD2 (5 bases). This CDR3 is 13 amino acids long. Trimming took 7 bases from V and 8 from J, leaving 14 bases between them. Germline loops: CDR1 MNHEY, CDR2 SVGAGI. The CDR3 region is CASIPPGGGELFF. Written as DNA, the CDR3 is TGTGCCAGCATCCCACCCGGCGGGGGGGAGCTGTTTTTT.

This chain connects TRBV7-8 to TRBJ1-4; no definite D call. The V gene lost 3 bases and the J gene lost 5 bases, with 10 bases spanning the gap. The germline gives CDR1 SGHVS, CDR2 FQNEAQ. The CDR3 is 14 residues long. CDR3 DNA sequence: TGTGCCAGCAGCTTTGGCAGGAGGAATGAAAAACTGTTTTTT. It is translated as CASSFGRRNEKLFF.

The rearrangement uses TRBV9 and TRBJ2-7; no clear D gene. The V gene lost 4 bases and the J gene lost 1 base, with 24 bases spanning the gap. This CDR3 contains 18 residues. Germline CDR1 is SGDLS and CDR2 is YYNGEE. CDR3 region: CASSSDGSPLLSSYEQYF. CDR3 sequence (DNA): TGTGCCAGCAGCTCGGACGGTTCCCCCCTCCTTTCTTCCTACGAGCAGTACTTC.

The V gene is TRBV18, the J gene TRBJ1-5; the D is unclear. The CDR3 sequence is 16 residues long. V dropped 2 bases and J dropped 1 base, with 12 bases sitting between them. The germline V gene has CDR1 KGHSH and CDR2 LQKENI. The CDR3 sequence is CASSPRAPASNQPQHF. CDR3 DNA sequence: TGTGCCAGCTCACCAAGGGCCCCTGCGAGCAATCAGCCCCAGCATTTT.

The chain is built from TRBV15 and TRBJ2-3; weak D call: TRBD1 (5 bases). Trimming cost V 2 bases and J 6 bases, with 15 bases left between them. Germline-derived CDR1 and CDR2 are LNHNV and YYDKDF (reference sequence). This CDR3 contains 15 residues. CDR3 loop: CATSRRTNVDDTQYF. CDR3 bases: TGTGCCACCAGCAGAAGGACAAACGTGGACGATACGCAGTATTTT.